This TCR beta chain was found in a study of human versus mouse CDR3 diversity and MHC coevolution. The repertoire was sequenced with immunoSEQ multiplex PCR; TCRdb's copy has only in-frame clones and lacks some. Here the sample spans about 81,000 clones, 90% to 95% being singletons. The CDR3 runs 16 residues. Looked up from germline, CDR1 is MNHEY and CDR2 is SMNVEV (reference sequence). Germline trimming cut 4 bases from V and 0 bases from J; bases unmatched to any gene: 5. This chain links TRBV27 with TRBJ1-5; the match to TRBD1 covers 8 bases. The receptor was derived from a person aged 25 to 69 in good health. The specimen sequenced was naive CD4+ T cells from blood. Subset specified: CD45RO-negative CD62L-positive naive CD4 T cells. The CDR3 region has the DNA TGTGCCAGCAGTTCCTTGACAGGGGTTAGCAATCAGCCCCAGCATTTT. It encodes CASSSLTGVSNQPQHF.